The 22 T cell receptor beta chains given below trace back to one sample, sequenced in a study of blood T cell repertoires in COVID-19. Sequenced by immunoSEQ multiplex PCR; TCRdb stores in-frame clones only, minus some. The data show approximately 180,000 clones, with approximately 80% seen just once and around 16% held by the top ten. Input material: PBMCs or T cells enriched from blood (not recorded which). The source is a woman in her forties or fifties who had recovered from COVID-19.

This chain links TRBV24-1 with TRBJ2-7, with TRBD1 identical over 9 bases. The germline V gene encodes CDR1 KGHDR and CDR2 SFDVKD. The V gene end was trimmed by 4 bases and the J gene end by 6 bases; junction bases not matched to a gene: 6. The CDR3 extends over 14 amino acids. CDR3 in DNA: TGTGCCACCAGTGAGACAGGGGGATCAAGCGAGCAGTACTTC. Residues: CATSETGGSSEQYF.

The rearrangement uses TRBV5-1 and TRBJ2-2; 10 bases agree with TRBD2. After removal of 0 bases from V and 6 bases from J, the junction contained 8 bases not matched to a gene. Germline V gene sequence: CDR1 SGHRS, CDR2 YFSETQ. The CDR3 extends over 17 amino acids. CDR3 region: CASSLARTSGGAGELFF. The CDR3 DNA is TGCGCCAGCAGCTTGGCCAGGACTAGCGGCGGGGCCGGGGAGCTGTTTTTT.

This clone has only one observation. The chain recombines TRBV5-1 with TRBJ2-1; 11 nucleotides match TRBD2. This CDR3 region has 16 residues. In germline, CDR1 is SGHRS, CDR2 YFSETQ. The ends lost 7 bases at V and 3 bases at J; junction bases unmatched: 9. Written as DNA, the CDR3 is TGCGCCAGCGGCCAGGGGGGGACTAGCGGCTACAATGAGCAGTTCTTC. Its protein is CASGQGGTSGYNEQFF.

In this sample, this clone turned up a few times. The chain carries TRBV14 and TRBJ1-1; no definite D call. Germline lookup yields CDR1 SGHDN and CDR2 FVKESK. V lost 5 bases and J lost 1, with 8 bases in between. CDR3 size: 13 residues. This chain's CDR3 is CASSLDSNTEAFF. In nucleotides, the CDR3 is TGTGCCAGCAGCTTGGACTCGAACACTGAAGCTTTCTTT.

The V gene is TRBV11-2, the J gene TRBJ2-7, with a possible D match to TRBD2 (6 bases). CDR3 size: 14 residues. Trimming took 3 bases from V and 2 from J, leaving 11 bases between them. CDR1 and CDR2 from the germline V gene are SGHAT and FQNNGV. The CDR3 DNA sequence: TGTGCCAGCAGCTTGGGACTCACTGCCTACGAGCAGTACTTC. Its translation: CASSLGLTAYEQYF.

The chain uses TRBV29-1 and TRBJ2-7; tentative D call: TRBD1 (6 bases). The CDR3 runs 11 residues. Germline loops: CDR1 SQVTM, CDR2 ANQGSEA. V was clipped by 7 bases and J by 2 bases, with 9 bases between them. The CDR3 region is CSGTDTYEQYF. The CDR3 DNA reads TGCAGCGGGACAGATACCTACGAGCAGTACTTC.

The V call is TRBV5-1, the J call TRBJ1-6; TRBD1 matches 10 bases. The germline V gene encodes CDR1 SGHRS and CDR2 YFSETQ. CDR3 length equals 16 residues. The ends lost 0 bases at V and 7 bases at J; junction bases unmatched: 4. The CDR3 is CASSLESGQGNSPLHF. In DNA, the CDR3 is TGCGCCAGCAGCTTGGAATCGGGACAGGGGAATTCACCCCTCCACTTT. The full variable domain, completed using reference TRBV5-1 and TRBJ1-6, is KAGVTQTPRYLIKTRGQQVTLSCSPISGHRSVSWYQQTPGQGLQFLFEYFSETQRNKGNFPGRFSGRQFSNSRSEMNVSTLELGDSALYLCASSLESGQGNSPLHFGNGTRLTVT.

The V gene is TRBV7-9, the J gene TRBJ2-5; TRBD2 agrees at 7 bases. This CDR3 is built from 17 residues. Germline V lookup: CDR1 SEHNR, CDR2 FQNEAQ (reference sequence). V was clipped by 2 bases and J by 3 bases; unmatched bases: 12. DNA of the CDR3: TGTGCCAGCAGCTTATTATCTTGGGGCGCGGGAGAAGAGACCCAGTACTTC. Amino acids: CASSLLSWGAGEETQYF.

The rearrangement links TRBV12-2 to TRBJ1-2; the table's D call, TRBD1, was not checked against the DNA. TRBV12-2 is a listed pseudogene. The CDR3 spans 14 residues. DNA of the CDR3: TGTGCAAGTCGCCTCCCGACAGGGGCGTATGGCTACACCTTC. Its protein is CASRLPTGAYGYTF.

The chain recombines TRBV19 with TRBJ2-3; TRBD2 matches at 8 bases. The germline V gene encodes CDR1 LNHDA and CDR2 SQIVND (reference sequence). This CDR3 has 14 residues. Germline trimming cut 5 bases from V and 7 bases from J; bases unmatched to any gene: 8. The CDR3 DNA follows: TGTGCCAGTAGTGTCCAAGCGGGAGAACATACGCAGTATTTT. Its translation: CASSVQAGEHTQYF.

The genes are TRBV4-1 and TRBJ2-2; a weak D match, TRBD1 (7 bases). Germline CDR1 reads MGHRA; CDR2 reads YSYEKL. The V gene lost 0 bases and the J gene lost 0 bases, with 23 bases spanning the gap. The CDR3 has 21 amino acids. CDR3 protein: CASSQDGGGWTGDANTGELFF. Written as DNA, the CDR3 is TGCGCCAGCAGCCAAGATGGAGGGGGATGGACAGGCGACGCGAACACCGGGGAGCTGTTTTTT.

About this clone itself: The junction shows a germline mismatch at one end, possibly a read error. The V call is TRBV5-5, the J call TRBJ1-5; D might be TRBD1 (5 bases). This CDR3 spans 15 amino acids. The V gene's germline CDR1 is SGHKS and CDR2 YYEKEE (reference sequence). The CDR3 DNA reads TGTGCCAGCAGCTCAGATTTAAGGGGCAATCATCCCCAGCATTTT. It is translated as CASSSDLRGNHPQHF.

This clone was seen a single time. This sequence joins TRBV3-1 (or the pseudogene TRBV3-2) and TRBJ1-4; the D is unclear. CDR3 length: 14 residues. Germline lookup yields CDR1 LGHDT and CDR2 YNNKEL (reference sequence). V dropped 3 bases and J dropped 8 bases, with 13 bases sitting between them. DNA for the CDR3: TGTGCCAGCAGCCACAGCGATTTACGGGAAAAACTGTTTTTT. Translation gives CASSHSDLREKLFF.

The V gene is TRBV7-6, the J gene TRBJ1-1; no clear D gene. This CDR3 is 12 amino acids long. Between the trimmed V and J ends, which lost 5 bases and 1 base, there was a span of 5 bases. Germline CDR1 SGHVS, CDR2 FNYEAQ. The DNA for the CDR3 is TGTGCCAGCAGCCCTTGGAACACTGAAGCTTTCTTT. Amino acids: CASSPWNTEAFF.

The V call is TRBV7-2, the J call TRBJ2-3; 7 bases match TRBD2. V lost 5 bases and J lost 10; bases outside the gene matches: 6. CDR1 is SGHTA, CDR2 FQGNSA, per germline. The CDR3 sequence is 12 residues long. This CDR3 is CASSVWRESQYF. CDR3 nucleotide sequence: TGTGCCAGCAGCGTCTGGCGGGAGTCGCAGTATTTT.

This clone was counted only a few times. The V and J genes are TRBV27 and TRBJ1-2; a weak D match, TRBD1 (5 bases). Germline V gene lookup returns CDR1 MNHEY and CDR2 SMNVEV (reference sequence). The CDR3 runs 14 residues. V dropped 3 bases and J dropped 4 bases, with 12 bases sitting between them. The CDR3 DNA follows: TGTGCCAGCAGTTTGGGGGGGACGACCTATGGCTACACCTTC. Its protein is CASSLGGTTYGYTF.

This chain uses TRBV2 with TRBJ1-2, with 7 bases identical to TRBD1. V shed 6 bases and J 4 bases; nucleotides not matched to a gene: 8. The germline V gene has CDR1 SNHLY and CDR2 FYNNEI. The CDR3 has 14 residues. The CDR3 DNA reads TGTGCCAGCAGGGATCAGGGGGGCTTCTATGGCTACACCTTC. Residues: CASRDQGGFYGYTF. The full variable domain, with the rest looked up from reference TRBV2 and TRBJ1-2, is EPEVTQTPSHQVTQMGQEVILRCVPISNHLYFYWYRQILGQKVEFLVSFYNNEISEKSEIFDDQFSVERPDGSNFTLKIRSTKLEDSAMYFCASRDQGGFYGYTFGSGTRLTVV.

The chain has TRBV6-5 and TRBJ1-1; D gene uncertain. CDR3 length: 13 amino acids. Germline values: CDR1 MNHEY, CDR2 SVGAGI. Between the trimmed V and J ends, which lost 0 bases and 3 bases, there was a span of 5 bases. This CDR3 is CASSYSGYTEAFF. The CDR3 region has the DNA TGTGCCAGCAGTTACTCGGGCTACACTGAAGCTTTCTTT.

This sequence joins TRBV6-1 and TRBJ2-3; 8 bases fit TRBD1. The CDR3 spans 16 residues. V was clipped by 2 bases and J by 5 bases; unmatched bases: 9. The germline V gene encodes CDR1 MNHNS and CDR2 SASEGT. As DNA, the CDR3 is TGTGCCAGCAGTGAATATGGGGCAGGGGGCAAAGATACGCAGTATTTT. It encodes CASSEYGAGGKDTQYF.

The CDR3 coding sequence is TGTGCCAGCAGGTTACAGGGGGCCGGCCTCAATGAAAAACTGTTTTTT. This codes for CASRLQGAGLNEKLFF. The chain uses TRBV11-2 and TRBJ1-4; TRBD1 aligns across 9 bases. With 6 bases clipped from V and 5 bases from J, the junction kept 10 bases outside the gene matches. This CDR3 has 16 residues. The V gene's germline CDR1 is SGHAT and CDR2 FQNNGV.

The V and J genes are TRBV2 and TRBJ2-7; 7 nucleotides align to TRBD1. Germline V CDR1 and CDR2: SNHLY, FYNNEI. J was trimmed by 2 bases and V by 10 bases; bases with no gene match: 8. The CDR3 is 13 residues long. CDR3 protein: CATSRDRAYEQYF. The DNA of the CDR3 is TGTGCCACCTCCCGGGACAGAGCCTACGAGCAGTACTTC.

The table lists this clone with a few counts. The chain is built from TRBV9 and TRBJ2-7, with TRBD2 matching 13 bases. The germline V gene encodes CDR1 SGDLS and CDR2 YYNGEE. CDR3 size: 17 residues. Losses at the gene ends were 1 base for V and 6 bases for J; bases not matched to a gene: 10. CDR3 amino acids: CASSVSGLAGVSGEQYF. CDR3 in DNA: TGTGCCAGCAGCGTATCTGGACTAGCGGGAGTGTCTGGCGAGCAGTACTTC. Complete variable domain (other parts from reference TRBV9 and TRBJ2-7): DSGVTQTPKHLITATGQRVTLRCSPRSGDLSVYWYQQSLDQGLQFLIQYYNGEERAKGNILERFSAQQFPDLHSELNLSSLELGDSALYFCASSVSGLAGVSGEQYFGPGTRLTVT.